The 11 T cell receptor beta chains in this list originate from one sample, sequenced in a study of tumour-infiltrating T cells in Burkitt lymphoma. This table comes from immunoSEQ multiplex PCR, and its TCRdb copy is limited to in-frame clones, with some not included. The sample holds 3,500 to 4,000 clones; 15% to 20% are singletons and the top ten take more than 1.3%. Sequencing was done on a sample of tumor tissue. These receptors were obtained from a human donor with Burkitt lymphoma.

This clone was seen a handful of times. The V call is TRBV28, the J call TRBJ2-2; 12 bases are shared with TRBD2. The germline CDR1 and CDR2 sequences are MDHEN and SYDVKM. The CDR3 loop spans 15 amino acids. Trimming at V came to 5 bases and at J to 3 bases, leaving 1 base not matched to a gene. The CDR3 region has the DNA TGTGCCAGCAGTCTAGCGGGAGGGTACACCGGGGAGCTGTTTTTT. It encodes CASSLAGGYTGELFF.

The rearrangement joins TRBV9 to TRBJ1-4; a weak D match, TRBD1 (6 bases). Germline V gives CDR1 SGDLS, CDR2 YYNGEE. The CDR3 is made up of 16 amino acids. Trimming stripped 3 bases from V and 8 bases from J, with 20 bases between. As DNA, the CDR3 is TGTGCCAGCAGCGGCGATAATACAGGGACCCGGGAAAAACTGTTTTTT. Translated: CASSGDNTGTREKLFF.

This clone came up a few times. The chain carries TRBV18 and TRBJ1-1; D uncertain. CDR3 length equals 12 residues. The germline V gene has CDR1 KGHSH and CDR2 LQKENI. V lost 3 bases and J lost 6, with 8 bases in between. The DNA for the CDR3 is TGTGCCAGCTCACCGATAGGCTCTGAAGCTTTCTTT. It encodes CASSPIGSEAFF.

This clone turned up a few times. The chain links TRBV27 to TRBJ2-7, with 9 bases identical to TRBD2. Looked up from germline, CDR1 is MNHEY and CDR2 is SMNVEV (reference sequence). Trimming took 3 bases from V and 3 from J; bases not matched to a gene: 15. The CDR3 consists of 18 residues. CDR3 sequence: CASSFSPSLAGALYEQYF. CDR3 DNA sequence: TGTGCCAGCAGTTTCAGTCCCAGCTTAGCGGGAGCTCTCTACGAGCAGTACTTC.

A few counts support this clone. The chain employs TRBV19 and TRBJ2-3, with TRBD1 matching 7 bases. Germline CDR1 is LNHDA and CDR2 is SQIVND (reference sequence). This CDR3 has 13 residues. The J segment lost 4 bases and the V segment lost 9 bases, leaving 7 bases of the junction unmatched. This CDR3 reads CASKTGFPDTQYF. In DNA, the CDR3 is TGTGCCAGCAAGACAGGGTTCCCAGATACGCAGTATTTT.

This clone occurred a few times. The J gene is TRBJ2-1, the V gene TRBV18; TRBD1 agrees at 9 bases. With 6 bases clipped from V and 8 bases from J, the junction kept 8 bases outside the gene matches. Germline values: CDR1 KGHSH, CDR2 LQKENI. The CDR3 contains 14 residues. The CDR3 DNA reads TGTGCCAGCTCTCTACGGACAGGGGTCCATGAGCAGTTCTTC. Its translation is CASSLRTGVHEQFF.

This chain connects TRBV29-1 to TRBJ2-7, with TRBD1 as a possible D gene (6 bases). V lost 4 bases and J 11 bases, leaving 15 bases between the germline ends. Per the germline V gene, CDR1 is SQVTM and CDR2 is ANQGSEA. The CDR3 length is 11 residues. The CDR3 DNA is TGCAGCGTTGGTGACCAGGGGTTCGAGTACTTC. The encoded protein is CSVGDQGFEYF.

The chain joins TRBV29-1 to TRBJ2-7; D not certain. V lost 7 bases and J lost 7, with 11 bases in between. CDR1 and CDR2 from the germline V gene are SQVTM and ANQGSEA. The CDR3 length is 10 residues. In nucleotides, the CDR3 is TGCAGCGCCCTACATAAGGAGCAGTACTTC. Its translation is CSALHKEQYF.

The CDR3 is CASRDEGGQQVRNQPQHF. The CDR3 bases are TGTGCCAGCAGAGACGAGGGGGGACAGCAGGTTCGCAATCAGCCCCAGCATTTT. This sequence joins TRBV14 and TRBJ1-5; 7 nucleotides align to TRBD1. The CDR3 length is 18 residues. The germline V gene encodes CDR1 SGHDN and CDR2 FVKESK. Trimming removed 6 bases from V and 2 bases from J; junction bases left unmatched: 16.

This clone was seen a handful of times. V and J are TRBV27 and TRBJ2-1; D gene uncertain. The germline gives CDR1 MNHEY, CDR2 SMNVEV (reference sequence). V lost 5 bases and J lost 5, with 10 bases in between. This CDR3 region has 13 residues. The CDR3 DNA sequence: TGTGCCAGCAGTGTGGGGATCGACAATGAGCAGTTCTTC. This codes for CASSVGIDNEQFF.

The CDR3 nucleotides read TGTGCCAGCAGTCTCCGAGGAGGAGGTGGCAGCGAGCAGTACTTC. Amino acids: CASSLRGGGGSEQYF. The chain recombines TRBV11-2 with TRBJ2-7; maybe TRBD2 (5 bases). The CDR3 contains 15 residues. Germline-derived CDR1 and CDR2 are SGHAT and FQNNGV. Trimming took 6 bases from V and 6 from J, leaving 21 bases between them.